What follows describes a single T cell receptor (beta chain). CDR3 length: 18 residues. CDR1 is KGHDR, CDR2 SFDVKD, per germline. V gave up 3 bases and J gave up 7 bases; unmatched junction bases: 11. How the authors handled the data: Estimation of nucleated cell counts relied on the amplification of reference gene primers. Clones were read by immunoSEQ multiplex PCR, and TCRdb kept only the in-frame ones, dropping some. V and J calls and clone size come straight from that table; D and trimming were deduced from the DNA. The sample includes fewer than 90,000 clones, about nine tenths of them seen just once. This sample is part of a study of blood T cell repertoires in COVID-19. Study as a whole: The samples span acute and convalescent COVID-19 from the United States, Italy and Spain.

The V and J genes are TRBV24-1 and TRBJ2-2; TRBD1 matches 12 bases. Sequenced input: peripheral blood. The receptor comes from a middle-aged man with active or convalescent COVID-19. As DNA, the CDR3 is TGTGCCACCAGTGATCCGACGCCGGGACAGGGGGCCGTCGGGGAGCTGTTTTTT. Protein product: CATSDPTPGQGAVGELFF.